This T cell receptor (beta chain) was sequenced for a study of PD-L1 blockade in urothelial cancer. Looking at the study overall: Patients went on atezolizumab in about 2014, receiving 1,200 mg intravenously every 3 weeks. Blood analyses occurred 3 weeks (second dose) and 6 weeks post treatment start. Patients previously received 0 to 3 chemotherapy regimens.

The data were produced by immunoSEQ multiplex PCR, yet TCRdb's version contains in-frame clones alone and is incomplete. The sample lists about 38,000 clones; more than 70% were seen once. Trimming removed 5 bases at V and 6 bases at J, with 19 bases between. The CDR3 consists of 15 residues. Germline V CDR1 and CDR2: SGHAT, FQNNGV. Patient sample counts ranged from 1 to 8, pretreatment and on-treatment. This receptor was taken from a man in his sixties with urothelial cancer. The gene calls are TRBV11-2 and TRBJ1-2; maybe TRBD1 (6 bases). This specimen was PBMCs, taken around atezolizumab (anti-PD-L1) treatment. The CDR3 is CASSAWTAQHHGYTF. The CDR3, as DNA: TGTGCCAGCAGCGCATGGACAGCCCAACATCATGGCTACACCTTC.